Below are 9 T cell receptor beta chains sequenced from a single sample in a study of T cells in Graves' hyperthyroidism and ophthalmopathy. Using RNA transcripts as the source, TCR beta CDR3 regions were amplified. HTBI primers drove first-round RT-PCR of the TCR CDR3. MiXCR, applied by TCRdb to the multiplex PCR reads, yields one record per CDR3 protein. The table shows about 600,000 distinct CDR3 sequences, with roughly 15% occurring only once. The sample was blood. The receptors come from a woman aged 45 to 65 with Graves' ophthalmopathy.

In its sample, this clonotype was seen a few times. The V and J genes are TRBV29-1 and TRBJ2-1, with 7 bases that match TRBD2. The CDR3 loop spans 14 amino acids. CDR1 and CDR2 from the germline V gene are SQVTM and ANQGSEA. Losses at the gene ends were 6 bases for V and 10 bases for J; bases not matched to a gene: 15. CDR3 DNA sequence: TGCAGCGTCAGTGGGGGACTAAGTGGGGGGGAGCAGTTCTTC. The encoded protein is CSVSGGLSGGEQFF.

As to this clonotype: This sequence may be a read error, since a much larger clone differs from it by one base. The gene calls are TRBV2 and TRBJ2-2; no reliable D call. CDR1 and CDR2 (germline): SNHLY, FYNNEI. The CDR3 contains 16 residues. The V end was cut by 3 bases, the J end by 4 bases, with 15 bases between. This chain's CDR3 is CASSDEPYASTGELFF. Written as DNA, the CDR3 is TGTGCCAGCAGTGACGAACCTTACGCGAGCACCGGGGAGCTGTTTTTT.

This clonotype was observed many times. The chain uses TRBV9 and TRBJ2-5, with D possibly being TRBD2 (6 bases). CDR1 and CDR2 from the germline V gene are SGDLS and YYNGEE. This CDR3 has 14 amino acids. V was shortened by 3 bases and J by 5 bases, with 14 bases between the two germline ends. The CDR3 is CASSARLEGETQYF. The DNA of the CDR3 is TGTGCCAGCAGCGCTAGACTAGAGGGCGAGACCCAGTACTTC.

This clonotype appeared many times. This chain uses TRBV7-2 with TRBJ2-2; D call uncertain. Germline loops: CDR1 SGHTA, CDR2 FQGNSA. The V end lost 1 base, the J end lost 7 bases, and 4 bases lay between the germline ends. This CDR3 region has 12 residues. For the CDR3, the DNA is TGTGCCAGCAGCTTAGTTTACGGGGAGCTGTTTTTT. This translates into CASSLVYGELFF.

Only a few counts were recorded for this clonotype. V is TRBV5-1 and J is TRBJ2-3; 7 positions agree with TRBD2. V shed 0 bases and J 0 bases; nucleotides not matched to a gene: 10. This CDR3 has 18 residues. The germline CDR1 and CDR2 sequences are SGHRS and YFSETQ. The CDR3 DNA reads as TGCGCCAGCAGCTTGGAGGGCCTAGCGGTACTTAGCACAGATACGCAGTATTTT. This encodes CASSLEGLAVLSTDTQYF.

In this sample, this clonotype turned up a few times. The V call is TRBV25-1, the J call TRBJ1-2; D not resolved. Germline V gene sequence: CDR1 MGHDK, CDR2 SYGVNS. The CDR3 runs 15 residues. The V and J ends lost 1 base and 8 bases respectively, with 17 bases between them. CDR3 nucleotide sequence: TGTGCCAGCAGTGAATCTAGTTCGGGGAGCGACGGCTACACCTTC. This encodes CASSESSSGSDGYTF.

This clonotype came up a few times. V and J are TRBV12-3 or TRBV12-4 and TRBJ1-1; D ambiguous. This CDR3 spans 13 amino acids. V was shortened by 3 bases and J by 1 base, with 6 bases between the two germline ends. In DNA, the CDR3 is TGTGCCAGCAGTTTCGAGGCGAACACTGAAGCTTTCTTT. It codes for CASSFEANTEAFF.

The chain links TRBV19 to TRBJ2-4, with 8 bases aligning to TRBD1. Germline CDR1 LNHDA, CDR2 SQIVND (reference sequence). After removal of 7 bases from V and 0 bases from J, the junction contained 8 bases not matched to a gene. The CDR3 length is 16 residues. Here the CDR3 reads CASTLGQGVAKNIQYF. CDR3 DNA sequence: TGTGCCAGTACCCTTGGACAGGGAGTAGCCAAAAACATTCAGTACTTC.

The chain joins TRBV20-1 to TRBJ2-1; 9 bases fit TRBD2. Per germline, CDR1 DFQATT and CDR2 SNEGSKA (reference sequence). The CDR3 has 15 residues. V shed 3 bases, J shed 3 bases, and the junction held 6 bases outside the gene matches. The CDR3 DNA reads TGCAGTGCTAGTTTGTCTAGCGGGATCTACAATGAGCAGTTCTTC. It specifies CSASLSSGIYNEQFF.